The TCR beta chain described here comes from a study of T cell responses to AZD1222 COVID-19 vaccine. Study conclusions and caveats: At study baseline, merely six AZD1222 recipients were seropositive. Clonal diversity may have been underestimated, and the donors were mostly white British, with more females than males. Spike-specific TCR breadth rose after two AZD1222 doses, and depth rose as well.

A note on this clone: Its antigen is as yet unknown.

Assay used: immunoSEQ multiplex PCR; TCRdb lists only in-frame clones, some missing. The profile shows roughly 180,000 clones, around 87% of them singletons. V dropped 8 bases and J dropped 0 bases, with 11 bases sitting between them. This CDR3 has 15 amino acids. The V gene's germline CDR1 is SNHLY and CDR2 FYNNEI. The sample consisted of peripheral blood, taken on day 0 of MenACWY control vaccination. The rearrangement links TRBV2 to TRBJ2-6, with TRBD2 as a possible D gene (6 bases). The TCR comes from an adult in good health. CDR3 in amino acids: CASAGRDSGANVLTF. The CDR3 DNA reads TGTGCCAGCGCGGGACGGGACTCTGGGGCCAACGTCCTGACTTTC.